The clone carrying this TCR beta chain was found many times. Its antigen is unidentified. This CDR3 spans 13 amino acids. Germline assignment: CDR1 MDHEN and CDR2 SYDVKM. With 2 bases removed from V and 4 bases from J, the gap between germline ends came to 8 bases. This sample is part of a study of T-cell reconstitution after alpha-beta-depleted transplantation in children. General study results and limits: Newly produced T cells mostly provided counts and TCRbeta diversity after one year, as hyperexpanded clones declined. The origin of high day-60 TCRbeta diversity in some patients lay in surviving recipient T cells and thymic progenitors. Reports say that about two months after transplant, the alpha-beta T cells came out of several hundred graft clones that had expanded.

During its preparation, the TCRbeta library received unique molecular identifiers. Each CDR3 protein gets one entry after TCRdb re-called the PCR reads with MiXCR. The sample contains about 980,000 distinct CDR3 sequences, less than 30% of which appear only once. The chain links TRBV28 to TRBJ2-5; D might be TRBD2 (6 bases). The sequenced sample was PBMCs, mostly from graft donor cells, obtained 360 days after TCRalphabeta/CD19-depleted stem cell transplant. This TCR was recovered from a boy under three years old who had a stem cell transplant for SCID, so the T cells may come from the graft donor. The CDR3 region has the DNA TGTGCCAGCAGTTTAGTGGAGGGAGAGACCCAGTACTTC. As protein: CASSLVEGETQYF.